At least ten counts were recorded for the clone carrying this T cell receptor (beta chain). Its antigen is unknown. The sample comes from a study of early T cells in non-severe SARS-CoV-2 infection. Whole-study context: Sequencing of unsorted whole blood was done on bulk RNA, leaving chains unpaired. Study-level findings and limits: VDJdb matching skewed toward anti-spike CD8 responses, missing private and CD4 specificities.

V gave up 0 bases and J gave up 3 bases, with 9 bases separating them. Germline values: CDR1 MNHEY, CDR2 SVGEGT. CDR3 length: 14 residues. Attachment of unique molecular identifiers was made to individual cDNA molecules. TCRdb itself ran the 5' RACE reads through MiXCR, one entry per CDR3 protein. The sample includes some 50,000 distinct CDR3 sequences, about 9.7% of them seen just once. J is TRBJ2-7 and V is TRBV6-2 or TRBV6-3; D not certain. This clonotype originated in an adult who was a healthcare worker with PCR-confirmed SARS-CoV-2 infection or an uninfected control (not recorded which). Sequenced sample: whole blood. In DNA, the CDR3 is TGTGCCAGCAGTTACTCGAACTCTTACTACGAGCAGTACTTC. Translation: CASSYSNSYYEQYF.